The 17 T cell receptor beta chains given below trace back to one sample, sequenced in a study of shared clonotypes between healthy human individuals. Produced via immunoSEQ multiplex PCR; TCRdb's table is partial and in-frame only. The repertoire holds some 2,500,000 clones, with just under 95% as singletons. Material: naive CD4+ T cells from PBMCs. Subset reported: CD45RA+ positively selected. The receptors were sampled from a man between 18 and 35 years old in good health. Some clones in this sample may be carry-over from other donors' samples.

The rearrangement joins TRBV7-8 to TRBJ2-7, with 7 bases aligning to TRBD1. The trim removed 1 base at V and 0 bases at J, leaving 12 bases unmatched. The germline V gene has CDR1 SGHVS and CDR2 FQNEAQ. This CDR3 is 18 amino acids long. CDR3 sequence: CASSLEWDYRGLSYEQYF. The CDR3 DNA reads TGTGCCAGCAGCTTAGAGTGGGATTACAGGGGCCTCTCCTACGAGCAGTACTTC.

This clone appeared a few times. This chain links TRBV7-9 with TRBJ1-2, with D maybe TRBD1 (5 bases). Germline CDR1 reads SEHNR; CDR2 reads FQNEAQ (reference sequence). The V and J ends lost 3 bases and 2 bases respectively, with 7 bases between them. The CDR3 contains 13 residues. The CDR3 DNA follows: TGTGCCAGCAGCTTGAAGGGGAACTATGGCTACACCTTC. Encoded protein: CASSLKGNYGYTF.

The CDR3 DNA reads TGTGCCAGCTCACAAGGGGATCAGCCCCAGCATTTT. Protein: CASSQGDQPQHF. This rearrangement joins TRBV18 to TRBJ1-5; a weak D match, TRBD1 (5 bases). This CDR3 is built from 12 residues. Trimming took 4 bases from V and 5 from J, leaving 6 bases between them. Looked up from germline, CDR1 is KGHSH and CDR2 is LQKENI. Looking up the rest from reference TRBV18 and TRBJ1-5 gives the full variable domain: NAGVMQNPRHLVRRRGQEARLRCSPMKGHSHVYWYRQLPEEGLKFMVYLQKENIIDESGMPKERFSAEFPKEGPSILRIQQVVRGDSAAYFCASSQGDQPQHFGDGTRLSIL.

On this clone: Other DNA sequences in the sample encode the same CDR3. This chain uses TRBV2 with TRBJ2-2; no firm D call. This CDR3 contains 11 residues. Trimming pared 6 bases from V and 6 bases from J, leaving 5 bases between. Looked up from germline, CDR1 is SNHLY and CDR2 is FYNNEI. CDR3: CASRLAGELFF. CDR3 bases: TGTGCCAGCAGGCTGGCCGGGGAGCTGTTTTTT.

The chain has TRBV20-1 and TRBJ1-2, with D perhaps TRBD1 (5 bases). The CDR3 totals 11 residues. Germline V gene sequence: CDR1 DFQATT, CDR2 SNEGSKA (reference sequence). CDR3 bases: TGCAGCTTGGACACCGGCTTAGGCTACACCTTC. This gives the protein CSLDTGLGYTF.

V is TRBV18 and J is TRBJ1-4; TRBD1 might be the D (5 bases). Germline V gene sequence: CDR1 KGHSH, CDR2 LQKENI. The CDR3 is 14 amino acids. Trimming left V 2 bases short and J 7 bases short, with 11 bases between. CDR3 amino acids: CASSPMGLGEKLFF. The CDR3 nucleotides read TGTGCCAGCTCACCAATGGGGCTAGGTGAAAAACTGTTTTTT. Using reference TRBV18 and TRBJ1-4 for the parts outside the CDR3, the full variable domain is NAGVMQNPRHLVRRRGQEARLRCSPMKGHSHVYWYRQLPEEGLKFMVYLQKENIIDESGMPKERFSAEFPKEGPSILRIQQVVRGDSAAYFCASSPMGLGEKLFFGSGTQLSVL.

V usage is TRBV7-2 and J usage is TRBJ1-2; 9 bases line up with TRBD1. The CDR3 loop spans 14 amino acids. CDR1 and CDR2 from the germline V gene are SGHTA and FQGNSA. Germline trimming cut 4 bases from V and 2 bases from J; bases unmatched to any gene: 2. The CDR3 spells CASSYGQGNYGYTF. The CDR3 nucleotides are TGTGCCAGCAGCTATGGACAGGGGAACTATGGCTACACCTTC. The whole variable domain, filled in from reference TRBV7-2 and TRBJ1-2, reads GAGVSQSPSNKVTEKGKDVELRCDPISGHTALYWYRQSLGQGLEFLIYFQGNSAPDKSGLPSDRFSAERTGGSVSTLTIQRTQQEDSAVYLCASSYGQGNYGYTFGSGTRLTVV.

This rearrangement joins TRBV6-5 to TRBJ2-2; D is unclear. Trimming took 6 bases from V and 2 from J, leaving 10 bases between them. The CDR3 totals 14 residues. Germline V lookup: CDR1 MNHEY, CDR2 SVGAGI. The CDR3: CASSGLVNTGELFF. The CDR3 bases are TGTGCCAGCAGCGGTCTCGTAAACACCGGGGAGCTGTTTTTT.

The genes are TRBV4-1 and TRBJ2-5; 10 positions match TRBD2. The germline V gene encodes CDR1 MGHRA and CDR2 YSYEKL. V lost 8 bases to trimming and J lost 3 bases; unmatched junction nucleotides: 15. This CDR3 contains 17 residues. The CDR3 nucleotides are TGCGCCAGCCACCAACAGGAGGAGCTAGCGGGAGAAGAGACCCAGTACTTC. Protein sequence: CASHQQEELAGEETQYF.

Concerning this clone: This sample also contains other DNA sequences that code for the same CDR3. In nucleotides, the CDR3 is TGTGCCAGCAGCGGGGGAGCTGGATCCTACAATGAGCAGTTCTTC. It encodes CASSGGAGSYNEQFF. J is TRBJ2-1 and V is TRBV9; maybe TRBD2 (5 bases). Germline V CDR1 and CDR2: SGDLS, YYNGEE. The CDR3 has 15 amino acids. Trimming took 3 bases from V and 1 from J, leaving 11 bases between them. The full variable domain, with the rest looked up from reference TRBV9 and TRBJ2-1, is DSGVTQTPKHLITATGQRVTLRCSPRSGDLSVYWYQQSLDQGLQFLIQYYNGEERAKGNILERFSAQQFPDLHSELNLSSLELGDSALYFCASSGGAGSYNEQFFGPGTRLTVL.

Remarks on this clone: Other nucleotide sequences from this sample produce the same CDR3. CDR3 sequence: CAISPDSYEQYF. CDR3 DNA sequence: TGTGCCATCAGCCCCGACTCCTACGAGCAGTACTTC. This chain uses TRBV10-3 with TRBJ2-7, with D uncertain. The CDR3 contains 12 residues. Trimming removed 6 bases at V and 0 bases at J, with 6 bases between. Germline lookup yields CDR1 ENHRY and CDR2 SYGVKD.

The V and J genes are TRBV30 and TRBJ1-4; D uncertain. Trimming removed 2 bases at V and 2 bases at J, with 9 bases between. Germline CDR1 is GTSNPN and CDR2 is SVGIG (reference sequence). There are 14 residues in the CDR3. CDR3 DNA: TGTGCCTGGAGTCTTGGCTCTACTAATGAAAAACTGTTTTTT. Translated: CAWSLGSTNEKLFF.

This rearrangement joins TRBV28 to TRBJ2-7; D might be TRBD2 (5 bases). Deletions cut 9 bases from V and 4 bases from J, with 13 bases between. CDR3 length: 12 amino acids. Germline V gene sequence: CDR1 MDHEN, CDR2 SYDVKM. CDR3 sequence reads: CASTGFGYEQYF. Written as DNA, the CDR3 is TGTGCCAGTACGGGATTCGGATACGAGCAGTACTTC.

The gene calls are TRBV4-1 and TRBJ2-7; 8 positions match TRBD1. CDR3 length equals 14 residues. Germline V CDR1 and CDR2: MGHRA, YSYEKL. V gave up 3 bases and J gave up 3 bases; unmatched junction bases: 4. For the CDR3, the DNA is TGCGCCAGCAGCCAGGATGACAGGGGCTACGAGCAGTACTTC. Its translation: CASSQDDRGYEQYF.

The J gene is TRBJ1-2, the V gene TRBV6-4; no clear D gene. The V end was cut by 3 bases, the J end by 4 bases, with 9 bases between. Germline V lookup: CDR1 MRHNA, CDR2 SNTAGT. This CDR3 contains 13 residues. The CDR3 protein is CASSEGPSYGYTF. CDR3 nucleotide sequence: TGTGCCAGCAGTGAAGGACCGTCCTATGGCTACACCTTC.

The genes are TRBV14 and TRBJ1-3; D not certain. This CDR3 spans 15 amino acids. In germline, CDR1 is SGHDN, CDR2 FVKESK. V dropped 2 bases and J dropped 4 bases, with 12 bases sitting between them. CDR3 in amino acids: CASSQPRTQGNTIYF. The CDR3 bases are TGTGCCAGCAGCCAACCGAGGACGCAAGGAAACACCATATATTTT. The full variable domain, rest sourced from reference TRBV14 and TRBJ1-3, is EAGVTQFPSHSVIEKGQTVTLRCDPISGHDNLYWYRRVMGKEIKFLLHFVKESKQDESGMPNNRFLAERTGGTYSTLKVQPAELEDSGVYFCASSQPRTQGNTIYFGEGSWLTVV.

The chain recombines TRBV5-4 with TRBJ1-1, with 7 bases aligning to TRBD1. V shed 4 bases, J shed 3 bases, and the junction held 9 bases outside the gene matches. The CDR3 is made up of 15 amino acids. Germline V gene lookup returns CDR1 SGHNT and CDR2 YYREEE (reference sequence). DNA of the CDR3: TGTGCCAGCAGCACTCGACAGGGAAGGGACACTGAAGCTTTCTTT. This encodes CASSTRQGRDTEAFF.